This TCR beta chain was identified during a study of cytomegalovirus exposure and HLA in healthy donors (dated by TCRdb to about 2017). Background for the entire study: In an earlier analysis of some 550 of the donors, approximately 300 Gb of sequence data and roughly 100 million unique TCR beta sequences from 180 million or so T cells were reported. Roughly 300 gigabases of sequencing data and roughly 80 million unique TCR sequences made up an early release that covered 500 to 700 HLA-typed donors. Among the approximately 400 genotyped donors, around 81% belonged to the genetic ancestry cluster associated with self-reported Caucasian donors. The aim of the study was to test whether cataloging public T cell receptors could identify signatures of past pathogen exposure. The study profiled the T cell repertoires of approximately 700 subjects by immunosequencing and related them to cytomegalovirus serostatus. In addition to the first cohort of around 670 subjects, a separate validation cohort of 120 different subjects was used. The study combined high-throughput TCR immunosequencing, statistical association of individual TCRs with disease status, and machine learning to predict cytomegalovirus infection status. In a later analysis, previously published TCR beta repertoires from hundreds of donors were re-analyzed and high-resolution HLA genotyping was added so that TCR occurrence patterns could be studied. Rather than using new phenotypic data, the later analysis identified candidate immune exposures from TCR beta sequences and from how often those sequences occurred across donors. An earlier analysis of about 620 of the donors applied high-throughput TCR beta sequencing to assess whether each TCR beta V gene segment acted as functional or pseudogenic. Alongside the repertoire data, information on donor age, sex, ethnicity and CMV serostatus was compiled. A later genetic analysis used genome-wide SNP genotypes for about three fifths of the roughly 700 donors, treating that subset as a discovery cohort. Every discovery cohort repertoire had been produced on one sequencing platform. Both class I and class II loci were covered by HLA typing, at four-digit resolution. The number of donors typed differed by locus, with 629-630 for A, B, C, DRB1 and DQB1, around 500 for DQA1, about 610 for DPA1, and under 490 for DPB1. Because of strong linkage in the cohort, roughly five DR-DQ haplotypes were treated as single units for association and clustering. Among 398 genotyped donors of the cohort, an average of around 240,000 unique TCR beta nucleotide sequences was sequenced per donor, of which roughly 18% were non-productive.

This clone was seen more than once but under ten times. What this receptor recognizes is not known. No base-level quality is on record; no much larger clone is a single base apart. The cohort comprised under 700 healthy bone marrow donors. Cohort members were all nominally healthy when sampled, although unrecorded immune exposures were likely present. The donor was CMV seronegative and was included in the group of about 350 seronegative cohort members. A peripheral blood sample was collected from each donor, and TCR beta sequencing was performed on peripheral blood mononuclear cells. The Qiagen DNeasy Blood Extraction Kit was used to extract genomic DNA from the blood cell samples. Study-wide findings and limitations: Compared with the 666-donor mean, donors in an Asian-associated ancestry cluster had fewer N-insertions in productive TCRs, according to a later genetic analysis. Across donors, most TCR sequences were observed very rarely, whereas some public TCRs were present in many individuals. The sequencing pipeline was judged likely to have produced a cluster of highly shared sequence variants as a technical artifact. A later genetic analysis associated a missense DCLRE1C variant with V-gene and J-gene trimming of TCR beta chains, and an independent cohort replicated the association. The classifier was reported to diagnose cytomegalovirus status with high specificity and sensitivity in both the original and validation cohorts. In a later analysis, most CMV-associated TCR beta chains were found to appear HLA-restricted, with HLA associations seemingly driven largely by CMV exposure. Assigning TCR associations to individual alleles was difficult when HLA alleles, especially DR and DQ, strongly co-occurred. In a later analysis, TCR association rates were found to vary across HLA loci, with the most associated TCRs seen for DRB1 alleles and the fewest for HLA-C alleles. HLA typing was unavailable for some donors at each locus, so association tests used only the typed subset. Because counts were too low, fewer than 20 rarely observed V segments, including chromosome 9 orphons, were excluded from the earlier analysis of under 650 of the donors. In a later analysis, HLA-associated TCR beta chains were found to be more clonally expanded and to have lower generation probabilities than equally common non-associated chains. Immune exposure information for the cohort was limited to CMV serostatus. The study listed 150 to 200 TCR beta chains as associated with cytomegalovirus. According to a later analysis, parvovirus B19, influenza, CMV and Epstein-Barr virus appeared linked to several top co-occurrence clusters. An earlier analysis of 587 of the donors showed that most TCR beta V segments appeared in productive rearrangements either about 87% or about 30% of the time, which broadly matched IMGT annotations. A further reported finding was that TCR beta sequences accurately predicted the HLA-A and HLA-B alleles for most subjects in the first cohort. Specific HLA alleles were associated with 15,000 to 20,000 TCR beta sequences at a false discovery rate of 0.05 in a later analysis. Because the 87-base-pair reads could not distinguish some IMGT-functional V segments, including TRBV6-2 and TRBV6-3, those segments were excluded. Only TCR beta chains were sequenced in this cohort, and the absence of alpha or paired-chain data limited detectable features. Sequencing depth was assumed to be roughly uniform across donors in the presence/absence analyses, though that assumption may not hold. In vitro tests confirmed that a few of the cytomegalovirus-associated TCR beta chains recognize cytomegalovirus antigens. Linkage disequilibrium might explain the correlated functional status among segregating V segments, but an unknown experimental factor could not be ruled out. It was suggested by the authors that the approach could potentially be generalized to other disease states and immunological phenotypes.

The junction carries 10 bases between V and J, which are trimmed by 2 bases and 5 bases respectively. Per the germline V gene, SGHDT is the CDR1 and YYEEEE is the CDR2. The CDR3 holds 14 amino acids from the cysteine to the phenylalanine. This entry keeps only the CDR3 DNA: 42 bases, framed from base 1. The receptor library was made with the immunoSEQ multiplex PCR assay. The multiplex PCR relied on a mix of 60 forward primers for TCR Vbeta segments and 13 reverse primers for TCR Jbeta segments. The CDR3 region of rearranged TCR beta genes was amplified from genomic DNA by a multiplex PCR assay. Amplified TCR beta libraries were sequenced as 87-base-pair reads on the Illumina HiSeq System. Turning to the authors' computational methods: A later analysis tallied around 87 million unique TCR beta chains across the 666 repertoires, and 10 million to 11 million of those chains were shared by two or more donors. A nearest-neighbor algorithm error-corrected the raw reads and collapsed the reads into unique sequences, merging closely related sequences to remove PCR and sequencing errors. CDR3 sequences were aligned to IMGT reference sequences to assign V, D and J gene segments. Each retained sequence needed at least a six-nucleotide match to both a V gene segment and a J gene segment. A rearrangement counted as productive if the CDR3 had no stop codons and remained in frame with V and J, and every other rearrangement counted as non-productive. Following IMGT convention, CDR3 was defined as the stretch from the second conserved V-encoded cysteine to the conserved J-encoded phenylalanine. The earlier analysis of about 590 of the donors excluded sequences that lacked an unambiguous match to a single V gene segment. In an earlier analysis of several hundred of the donors, a V segment was called functional when productive rearrangements were above 56.7%, and segregating when the standard deviation between donors exceeded 5%. To diagnose cytomegalovirus status from the catalog of TCR beta chain sequences, a statistical classification framework was built. In a later analysis, V and J genes were assigned by comparing TCR nucleotide sequences against IMGT/GENE-DB human TR gene sequences. A later analysis assigned CDR3 sequences and most-parsimonious VDJ recombination scenarios with the TCRdist pipeline. In a later analysis, each TCR beta chain was defined by its CDR3 amino acid sequence together with its V-gene family, and reads without a unique V-gene family were excluded. A later analysis removed 600 or so highly shared, low-generation-probability nucleotide sequences to deal with suspected cross-contamination and a sequencing artifact. For each public chain, a later analysis derived a clonal expansion index from normalized ranks of inferred template counts within each repertoire. In a later analysis, generation probabilities were computed with a VDJ recombination model fitted to out-of-frame rearrangements, and the resulting probabilities were checked against IGoR. In a later analysis, hypergeometric tests were used to score TCR-TCR, TCR-HLA and TCR-CMV co-occurrence, with a repertoire-size bias correction applied to TCR pairs. A later analysis estimated false discovery rates by permuting HLA or CMV assignments 20 times. A later analysis grouped co-occurring TCRs with DBSCAN, adding TCRdist sequence similarity when clustering within HLA-allele-positive subsets. Repertoires with fewer than 30,000 or more than 120,000 public chains, plus five repertoires with anomalous nucleotide sharing, were excluded from co-occurrence clustering. The immuneACCESS repertoire file appears here via TCRdb, limited to in-frame rearrangements. These files lack a portion of the clones; in checked studies, under half of the deficit traces to unresolved V genes, and the cause of the others is not known. Clone size and the V and J calls come from that table; the DNA yielded D and trimming. The sample table records hundreds of thousands of clones; 60% to 80% of these occur just once. About 1.8% of the sample is in the top ten clones.

The chain links TRBV5-6 with TRBJ1-4; the best D guess is TRBD1, with 5 bases matching. This TCR was sampled from a man aged 18 to 30 in good health and CMV-seronegative. The sample was PBMCs. CDR3 region: CASSLRQPNEKLFF. Read as DNA, the sequence is TGTGCCAGCAGCTTACGACAGCCAAATGAAAAACTGTTTTTT.